The 24 T cell receptor beta chains below come from one sample, sequenced in a study of blood T cell repertoires in COVID-19. TCRdb's copy holds only in-frame clones and misses some; the assay was immunoSEQ multiplex PCR. The data show a few hundred thousand clones, 86% seen once. The sequencing sample was made of PBMCs or T cells enriched from blood (not recorded which). Receptors were obtained from a woman between 18 and 30 years old who had recovered from COVID-19.

This clone was recorded many times. This chain joins TRBV4-1 and TRBJ2-2; possible D gene TRBD2, 5 bases. V lost 7 bases, J lost 6 bases, and 15 bases lay in between. CDR3 length: 14 amino acids. Germline V CDR1 and CDR2: MGHRA, YSYEKL. The CDR3 DNA follows: TGCGCCAGCACTCAAGACGGGGTCGCCGGGGAGCTGTTTTTT. Translation: CASTQDGVAGELFF.

The chain uses TRBV3-1 (or the pseudogene TRBV3-2) and TRBJ1-2; D remains ambiguous. The germline CDR1 and CDR2 sequences are LGHDT and YNNKEL (reference sequence). With 0 bases removed from V and 0 bases from J, the gap between germline ends came to 5 bases. This CDR3 has 14 residues. The CDR3 reads CASSQEIANYGYTF. CDR3 sequence (DNA): TGTGCCAGCAGCCAAGAAATAGCTAACTATGGCTACACCTTC.

V usage is TRBV5-1 and J usage is TRBJ1-1; a possible D gene is TRBD1 (5 bases). CDR1 is SGHRS and CDR2 is YFSETQ in the germline V gene. Between the trimmed V and J ends, which lost 0 bases and 4 bases, there was a span of 10 bases. The CDR3 is 14 residues long. CDR3: CASSLGGATTEAFF. The CDR3 DNA sequence: TGCGCCAGCAGCTTGGGTGGGGCGACCACTGAAGCTTTCTTT.

The chain is built from TRBV28 and TRBJ1-1, with 7 bases lining up with TRBD1. CDR1 is MDHEN, CDR2 SYDVKM, per germline. The CDR3 has 13 amino acids. The trim removed 10 bases at V and 0 bases at J, leaving 5 bases unmatched. CDR3 nucleotides: TGTGCCATCCGGACAGGAGTGAACACTGAAGCTTTCTTT. This encodes CAIRTGVNTEAFF.

CDR3 bases: TGTGCCAGCAGCCCAATGGGCGGGGGTCCGCGCGGGGAGCTGTTTTTT. It yields the protein CASSPMGGGPRGELFF. The rearrangement joins TRBV7-9 to TRBJ2-2, with TRBD2 identical over 7 bases. The germline gives CDR1 SEHNR, CDR2 FQNEAQ (reference sequence). With 5 bases clipped from V and 7 bases from J, the junction kept 13 bases outside the gene matches. The CDR3 totals 16 residues.

This chain links TRBV27 with TRBJ2-7, with 8 bases that match TRBD2. Germline V gene sequence: CDR1 MNHEY, CDR2 SMNVEV (reference sequence). The CDR3 runs 13 residues. The trim removed 6 bases at V and 6 bases at J, leaving 7 bases unmatched. CDR3 amino acids: CASRSGRLGEQYF. The DNA of the CDR3 is TGTGCCAGCAGGAGCGGGAGACTCGGCGAGCAGTACTTC.

This chain uses TRBV19 with TRBJ1-6; D not resolved. With 0 bases removed from V and 7 bases from J, the gap between germline ends came to 10 bases. Germline-derived CDR1 and CDR2 are LNHDA and SQIVND (reference sequence). CDR3 length: 15 residues. The CDR3 reads CASSIDNLLNSPLHF. The CDR3 nucleotides are TGTGCCAGTAGTATAGACAACTTACTGAATTCACCCCTCCACTTT.

The V and J genes are TRBV27 and TRBJ1-5; D may be TRBD1 (6 bases). Germline CDR1 reads MNHEY; CDR2 reads SMNVEV (reference sequence). CDR3 length: 18 residues. V was clipped by 6 bases and J by 1 base, with 22 bases between them. The DNA of the CDR3 is TGTGCCAGCAGAACTTTCGGGACAACCTTTGACAGCAATCAGCCCCAGCATTTT. Translated, it gives CASRTFGTTFDSNQPQHF.

The chain carries TRBV7-8 and TRBJ1-5; no definite D call. Germline loops: CDR1 SGHVS, CDR2 FQNEAQ. V was clipped by 2 bases and J by 4 bases, with 9 bases between them. The CDR3 runs 14 residues. CDR3 DNA sequence: TGTGCCAGCAGCTTACTACAGCTGAATCAGCCCCAGCATTTT. Protein product: CASSLLQLNQPQHF.

The J gene is TRBJ1-4, the V gene TRBV28; D is unclear. CDR1 is MDHEN and CDR2 is SYDVKM in the germline V gene. This CDR3 region has 13 residues. The germline V and J ends were trimmed by 8 bases and 8 bases, with 15 bases remaining between them. The CDR3, as DNA: TGTGCCAGCCTTAGAGGGAGAGGGGAAAAACTGTTTTTT. It is translated as CASLRGRGEKLFF.

This chain links TRBV5-1 with TRBJ1-3; D perhaps matches TRBD1 (6 bases). V dropped 0 bases and J dropped 4 bases, with 11 bases sitting between them. This CDR3 is 15 amino acids long. CDR1 SGHRS and CDR2 YFSETQ come from the germline V gene. CDR3 sequence: CASSLESGEGNTIYF. DNA for the CDR3: TGCGCCAGCAGCTTGGAGTCAGGGGAAGGAAACACCATATATTTT.

The chain joins TRBV2 to TRBJ1-5, with D unclear. The CDR3 is made up of 14 amino acids. Trimming removed 3 bases from V and 4 bases from J, with 10 bases in between. Germline values: CDR1 SNHLY, CDR2 FYNNEI. The CDR3 loop reads CASSEVRGNQPQHF. In DNA form, the CDR3 reads TGTGCCAGCAGTGAGGTCCGCGGGAATCAGCCCCAGCATTTT.

The table lists this clone with a count of one. The chain is built from TRBV5-1 and TRBJ2-5, with 11 bases that match TRBD1. The CDR3 covers 15 residues. The trim removed 4 bases at V and 7 bases at J, leaving 9 bases unmatched. Germline V gene lookup returns CDR1 SGHRS and CDR2 YFSETQ. The DNA of the CDR3 is TGCGCCAGCAGCCCAACCCCCGGGACAGGGGGGACCCAGTACTTC. Translation: CASSPTPGTGGTQYF. Using reference TRBV5-1 and TRBJ2-5 for the parts outside the CDR3, the full variable domain is KAGVTQTPRYLIKTRGQQVTLSCSPISGHRSVSWYQQTPGQGLQFLFEYFSETQRNKGNFPGRFSGRQFSNSRSEMNVSTLELGDSALYLCASSPTPGTGGTQYFGPGTRLLVL.

The chain carries TRBV5-5 and TRBJ1-1; D might be TRBD1 (5 bases). Deletions cut 4 bases from V and 5 bases from J, with 21 bases between. CDR3 length equals 16 residues. Germline CDR1 reads SGHKS; CDR2 reads YYEKEE (reference sequence). The CDR3 DNA reads as TGTGCCAGCAGCCCGGTCGTCGGGGGATGGGGAACTGAAGCTTTCTTT. It translates to CASSPVVGGWGTEAFF. Full variable domain (missing parts from reference TRBV5-5 and TRBJ1-1): DAGVTQSPTHLIKTRGQQVTLRCSPISGHKSVSWYQQVLGQGPQFIFQYYEKEERGRGNFPDRFSARQFPNYSSELNVNALLLGDSALYLCASSPVVGGWGTEAFFGQGTRLTVV.

This sequence joins TRBV5-4 and TRBJ2-7; 9 bases line up with TRBD1. CDR3 length: 14 amino acids. Germline-derived CDR1 and CDR2 are SGHNT and YYREEE (reference sequence). V was clipped by 5 bases and J by 5 bases; unmatched bases: 8. In nucleotides, the CDR3 is TGTGCCAGCAGTTGGGGACAGGGCATCGACGAGCAGTACTTC. Translation: CASSWGQGIDEQYF.

V gene TRBV2 combines with J gene TRBJ1-2, with D perhaps matching TRBD1 (5 bases). Germline CDR1 is SNHLY and CDR2 is FYNNEI. The CDR3 is 13 amino acids. V lost 3 bases and J 4 bases, leaving 9 bases between the germline ends. CDR3 in DNA: TGTGCCAGCAGTGAGGGGCAGCTCTATGGCTACACCTTC. It encodes CASSEGQLYGYTF.

This chain uses TRBV19 with TRBJ1-1, with 8 positions matching TRBD1. Germline V CDR1 and CDR2: LNHDA, SQIVND (reference sequence). Trimming took 4 bases from V and 3 from J; bases not matched to a gene: 19. This CDR3 is 19 amino acids long. The CDR3: CASSKFTGTGSFRDTEAFF. CDR3 bases: TGTGCCAGTAGTAAATTTACCGGGACAGGATCTTTTAGGGACACTGAAGCTTTCTTT.

This clone was seen a few times. The chain uses TRBV7-6 and TRBJ1-6, with D unclear. V lost 4 bases, J lost 7 bases, and 8 bases lay in between. The CDR3 length is 13 residues. Germline CDR1 SGHVS, CDR2 FNYEAQ. The CDR3 DNA reads as TGTGCCAGCAGCTCCTCCTTGAATTCACCCCTCCACTTT. Translating gives CASSSSLNSPLHF.

This chain uses TRBV4-1 with TRBJ1-5; unclear D gene. The CDR3 runs to 19 residues. CDR1 and CDR2 from the germline V gene are MGHRA and YSYEKL. Trimming took 2 bases from V and 2 from J, leaving 22 bases between them. Here the CDR3 reads CASSQFPASLGWGNQPQHF. In DNA form, the CDR3 reads TGCGCCAGCAGCCAATTCCCCGCCAGTCTAGGTTGGGGCAATCAGCCCCAGCATTTT.

This clone was recorded once. The genes are TRBV5-1 and TRBJ1-4; 7 nucleotides line up with TRBD1. Trimming cost V 0 bases and J 8 bases; bases outside gene matches: 7. This CDR3 contains 15 residues. CDR1 and CDR2 from the germline V gene are SGHRS and YFSETQ. CDR3 in DNA: TGCGCCAGCAGCTTGGGGACAGGCTCCGGAGAAAAACTGTTTTTT. Translation: CASSLGTGSGEKLFF.

This chain links TRBV6-1 with TRBJ2-7; 11 bases agree with TRBD2. V was pared by 3 bases and J by 0 bases, with 13 bases of the junction left unmatched. There are 19 residues in the CDR3. The germline V gene encodes CDR1 MNHNS and CDR2 SASEGT. The DNA for the CDR3 is TGTGCCAGCAGTGAGCCAGTGGTAGTAGCGGGGGGGAGCTCCTACGAGCAGTACTTC. Protein product: CASSEPVVVAGGSSYEQYF.

J is TRBJ2-7 and V is TRBV20-1; possibly TRBD2 for D (6 bases). The CDR3 has 13 amino acids. The V gene lost 3 bases and the J gene lost 0 bases, with 9 bases spanning the gap. Germline V CDR1 and CDR2: DFQATT, SNEGSKA (reference sequence). Here the CDR3 DNA reads TGCAGTGCTAGTCGGGAGACCTCCTACGAGCAGTACTTC. This encodes CSASRETSYEQYF.

The rearrangement uses TRBV4-2 and TRBJ2-1; 9 positions agree with TRBD2. The length of the CDR3 is 15 residues. Per the germline V gene, CDR1 is LGHNA and CDR2 is YNFKEQ. With 0 bases clipped from V and 4 bases from J, the junction kept 1 base outside the gene matches. This chain's CDR3 is CASSQEAGGYNEQFF. The CDR3 nucleotides are TGTGCCAGCAGCCAAGAGGCGGGAGGGTACAATGAGCAGTTCTTC.

This chain joins TRBV2 and TRBJ2-7; D possibly corresponds to TRBD2 (6 bases). Germline CDR1 reads SNHLY; CDR2 reads FYNNEI. The CDR3 covers 14 residues. Trimming stripped 2 bases from V and 3 bases from J, with 11 bases between. The CDR3 loop reads CASSEQGGNYEQYF. The CDR3 DNA is TGTGCCAGCAGTGAACAGGGCGGGAACTACGAGCAGTACTTC.